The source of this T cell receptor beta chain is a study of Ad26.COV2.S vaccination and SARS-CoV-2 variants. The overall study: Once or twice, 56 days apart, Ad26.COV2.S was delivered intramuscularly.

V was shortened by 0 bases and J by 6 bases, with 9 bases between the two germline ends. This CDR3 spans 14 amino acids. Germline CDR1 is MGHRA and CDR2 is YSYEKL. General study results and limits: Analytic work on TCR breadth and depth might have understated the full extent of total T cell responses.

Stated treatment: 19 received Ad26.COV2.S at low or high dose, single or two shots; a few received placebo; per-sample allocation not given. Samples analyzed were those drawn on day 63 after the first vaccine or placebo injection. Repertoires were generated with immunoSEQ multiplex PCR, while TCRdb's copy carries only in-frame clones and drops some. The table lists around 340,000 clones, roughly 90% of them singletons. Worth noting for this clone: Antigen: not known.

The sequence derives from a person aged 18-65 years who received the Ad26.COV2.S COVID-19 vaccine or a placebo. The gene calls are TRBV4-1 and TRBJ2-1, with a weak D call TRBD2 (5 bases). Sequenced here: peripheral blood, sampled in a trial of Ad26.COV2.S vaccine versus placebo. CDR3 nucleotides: TGCGCCAGCAGCCAAGAAAAGGACTTCAATGAGCAGTTCTTC. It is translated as CASSQEKDFNEQFF.